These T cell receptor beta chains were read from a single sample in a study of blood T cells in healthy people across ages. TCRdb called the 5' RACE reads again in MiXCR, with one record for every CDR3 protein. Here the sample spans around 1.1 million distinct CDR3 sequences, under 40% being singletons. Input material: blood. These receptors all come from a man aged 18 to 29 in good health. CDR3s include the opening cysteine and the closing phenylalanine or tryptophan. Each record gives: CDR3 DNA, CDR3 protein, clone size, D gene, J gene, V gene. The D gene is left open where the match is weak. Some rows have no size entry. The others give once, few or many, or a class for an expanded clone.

TGTGCCAGCACTTCTTTCCACAGCACAGATACGCAGTATTTT	CASTSFHSTDTQYF	.	.	TRBJ2-3	TRBV2
TGCAGTGCACAGGAAGAGCCCACGCAGCCCCAGCATTTT	CSAQEEPTQPQHF	.	.	TRBJ1-5	TRBV20-1
TGTGCCAGCAGCTTAGATCCCAGCGGGGGAAGCTCCTACAATGAGCAGTTCTTC	CASSLDPSGGSSYNEQFF	.	TRBD2	TRBJ2-1	TRBV11-2
TGCGCCAGCAGCTTGGGAGGGTTGCATCAGCCCCAGCATTTT	CASSLGGLHQPQHF	few	.	TRBJ1-5	TRBV5-1
TGTGCCAGCAGCGCAGGGAAAACGAACACTGAAGCTTTCTTT	CASSAGKTNTEAFF	.	.	TRBJ1-1	TRBV7-9
TGTGCCAGCAGCGTCGTAGGTTTCGCAGATACGCAGTATTTT	CASSVVGFADTQYF	few	.	TRBJ2-3	TRBV9
TGTGCCAGCAGCTCGGCTGGGGGGTCATTTGATTCACCCCTCCACTTT	CASSSAGGSFDSPLHF	.	.	TRBJ1-6	TRBV9
TGCAGCGTTAAGCGGACTAGCGGGGCCTACGAGCAGTACTTC	CSVKRTSGAYEQYF	.	TRBD2	TRBJ2-7	TRBV29-1
TGTGCCAGCACTATGGACGCTGAAGCTTTCTTT	CASTMDAEAFF	.	.	TRBJ1-1	TRBV5-5
TGTGCCAGCAGTTCTAATTGGGGACAAGAGTTCTTC	CASSSNWGQEFF	few	.	TRBJ2-1	TRBV27
TGCAGTGCTAGAGTAGACAGCAGGGGGCAAGAGACCCAGTACTTC	CSARVDSRGQETQYF	few	TRBD1	TRBJ2-5	TRBV20-1
TGTGCCAGCAGTTTAGACACACGTCTTCAGCCCCAGCATTTT	CASSLDTRLQPQHF	few	.	TRBJ1-5	TRBV12-3/TRBV12-4
TGCAGCGTTGAAGATCGGGCAAACCCTCCTGTCTCTGGGGCCAACGTCCTGACTTTC	CSVEDRANPPVSGANVLTF	once	.	TRBJ2-6	TRBV29-1
TGTGCCAGCAGTTCCCCTATACTAGCGGGGGGCACAGATACGCAGTATTTT	CASSSPILAGGTDTQYF	.	TRBD2	TRBJ2-3	TRBV6-5
TGCAGTGCTAACCTTTTTGAGGGGGCCTCCTACAATGAGCAGTTCTTC	CSANLFEGASYNEQFF	.	TRBD1	TRBJ2-1	TRBV20-1
TGTGCCAGCTCACCACCACAGCAAAACCCCTATGGCTACACCTTC	CASSPPQQNPYGYTF	few	.	TRBJ1-2	TRBV18
TGTGCCAGCAGCCCCATAGTGGGTGGCAATCAGCCCCAGCATTTT	CASSPIVGGNQPQHF	.	.	TRBJ1-5	TRBV7-2
TGCAGTGCCCCCGGCCCCTGGGATAGCAATGAGCAGTACTTC	CSAPGPWDSNEQYF	.	.	TRBJ2-5	TRBV20-1
TGCAGTGCTAGAGCCAGCGGGGAGAACTACGAGCAGTACTTC	CSARASGENYEQYF	.	TRBD2	TRBJ2-7	TRBV20-1
TGTGCCAGCAGCCTATCCCCCGGGCGCACTGAAGCTTTCTTT	CASSLSPGRTEAFF	few	.	TRBJ1-1	TRBV14
TGCAGTGCTCGGGACCCTAGAAATGAGCAGTACTTC	CSARDPRNEQYF	.	.	TRBJ2-5	TRBV20-1
TGTGCCAGCACCTTGAGGCAGGGGGGCTCCTACAATGAGCAGTTCTTC	CASTLRQGGSYNEQFF	.	.	TRBJ2-1	TRBV5-4
TGCGCCAGCAGCCAAGATTCGACGGCTAATGAAAAACTGTTTTTT	CASSQDSTANEKLFF	few	.	TRBJ1-4	TRBV4-3
TGTGCCAGCAGCTTCCTCCGGGACAGCTATGGCTACACCTTC	CASSFLRDSYGYTF	few	TRBD1	TRBJ1-2	TRBV7-9
TGTGCCAGCAGTGACCGGGCCCCGCAGTTCTTC	CASSDRAPQFF	.	.	TRBJ2-1	TRBV2
TGTGCCAGCAGTTACCCTAGGGGGGCACAGCAAAATGAAAAACTGTTTTTT	CASSYPRGAQQNEKLFF	.	.	TRBJ1-4	TRBV6-6
TGTGCCAGCAGCCAAGATGGACCCTACAATGAGCAGTTCTTC	CASSQDGPYNEQFF	few	.	TRBJ2-1	TRBV14
TGTGCCAGCAGCTTGCTCGCAGTGAACACTGAAGCTTTCTTT	CASSLLAVNTEAFF	few	.	TRBJ1-1	TRBV5-5
TGCGCCAGCAGCCTGCGGGGGGTCGACTACAATGAGCAGTTCTTC	CASSLRGVDYNEQFF	.	TRBD2	TRBJ2-1	TRBV4-1
TGTGCCAGCAGCTTCTCGGGGGGCTGGACAACTGAAGCTTTCTTT	CASSFSGGWTTEAFF	.	.	TRBJ1-1	TRBV5-5
TGTGCCACCAGCAACGACAATGGGTCACCCCTCCACTTT	CATSNDNGSPLHF	.	.	TRBJ1-6	TRBV15
TGTGCCAGCAGCCCCCCCGGCGGGTACACCGGGGAGCTGTTTTTT	CASSPPGGYTGELFF	once	.	TRBJ2-2	TRBV28
TGTGCCAGCTCACCAGACCCAAATAATTCACCCCTCCACTTT	CASSPDPNNSPLHF	few	.	TRBJ1-6	TRBV18
TGTGCCAGCAGCGTAGTGGCGGGGAATTACAATGAGCAGTACTTC	CASSVVAGNYNEQYF	few	.	TRBJ2-7	TRBV9
TGCGCCAGCAGCCCCGGACAGTTTAGTTTCGGTACGCAGTATTTT	CASSPGQFSFGTQYF	.	.	TRBJ2-3	TRBV5-1
TGTGCCTGGCGCCAGGGCGCTGAAGCTTTCTTT	CAWRQGAEAFF	.	.	TRBJ1-1	TRBV30
TGCAGCGTTGTCAACCCAGGGACTTGGATCACTGAAGCTTTCTTT	CSVVNPGTWITEAFF	.	.	TRBJ1-1	TRBV29-1
TGTGCCAGCAGCTTTTGGTCCACAGATACGCAGTATTTT	CASSFWSTDTQYF	few	.	TRBJ2-3	TRBV7-2
TGTGCCAGCAGGGGACGGAACCTTGAAAAACTGTTTTTT	CASRGRNLEKLFF	.	.	TRBJ1-4	TRBV7-6
TGCAGCGTTGGACCTGGGACGGCCTACGAGCAGTACTTC	CSVGPGTAYEQYF	few	.	TRBJ2-7	TRBV29-1
TGCAGTGCCCTAATACAGGGGGTATCCTACAATGAGCAGTACTTC	CSALIQGVSYNEQYF	.	TRBD1	TRBJ2-7	TRBV20-1
TGTGCCAGCGCCCCACAGGGGGGCTACGAGCAGTACTTC	CASAPQGGYEQYF	.	TRBD1	TRBJ2-7	TRBV11-2
TGCGCCAGCAGCTTGACAGGGACACACCCCAATGAGCAGTTCTTC	CASSLTGTHPNEQFF	.	.	TRBJ2-1	TRBV5-1
TGTGCCAGCAAGAGGGACATACTAGGGGATCAGCCCCAGCATTTT	CASKRDILGDQPQHF	.	.	TRBJ1-5	TRBV28
TGCAGTGCTGCCCGACTAGGGAGCTCCTACGAGCAGTACTTC	CSAARLGSSYEQYF	few	.	TRBJ2-7	TRBV20-1
TGTGCCAGCAGTCCACTGATTGGAGGGCTCGGGGATCAGCCCCAGCATTTT	CASSPLIGGLGDQPQHF	.	.	TRBJ1-5	TRBV28
TGCAGTGCCCCGCGGGGGGGCCTTGAGACCCAGTACTTC	CSAPRGGLETQYF	.	TRBD2	TRBJ2-5	TRBV20-1
TGCGTCAGCAGCTTGGGAGGGGACCAAAGCACCGGGGAGCTGTTTTTT	CVSSLGGDQSTGELFF	.	TRBD2	TRBJ2-2	TRBV5-1
TGTGCCAGCAGCTTCCGGGAGGCTATGGGGACTGAAGCTTTCTTT	CASSFREAMGTEAFF	few	.	TRBJ1-1	TRBV5-6
TGCAGTGCTGCCGGGACAGGCGCCTACGAGCAGTACTTC	CSAAGTGAYEQYF	few	TRBD1	TRBJ2-7	TRBV20-1
TGTGCCAGCAGTTTGCCACTAGATGCAGATACGCAGTATTTT	CASSLPLDADTQYF	few	.	TRBJ2-3	TRBV28
TGTGCCAGCAGCTGGACATTGTACAATGAGCAGTTCTTC	CASSWTLYNEQFF	once	.	TRBJ2-1	TRBV6-1
TGTGCCAGCACCCAGGGGGCACCGGGAAACACCATATATTTT	CASTQGAPGNTIYF	.	TRBD1	TRBJ1-3	TRBV12-3/TRBV12-4
TGTGCCAGCAGTACCCGGACAGGGGCCGACGAGCAGTACTTC	CASSTRTGADEQYF	.	TRBD1	TRBJ2-7	TRBV27
TGCGCCAGCTCTACCAGATTTGACACTGAAGCTTTCTTT	CASSTRFDTEAFF	.	.	TRBJ1-1	TRBV4-1
TGCGCCAGCAGCCCCACCTGGACGGAACAAGAGACCCAGTACTTC	CASSPTWTEQETQYF	.	.	TRBJ2-5	TRBV5-1
TGTGCCAGCAGCGGAGCTGAGAATTCACCCCTCCACTTT	CASSGAENSPLHF	.	.	TRBJ1-6	TRBV9
TGCAGTGCTGAATACCTAGAGACCCAGTACTTC	CSAEYLETQYF	.	.	TRBJ2-5	TRBV20-1
TGCAGTGCCTCGCCGGACGGTACCTACGAGCAGTACTTC	CSASPDGTYEQYF	.	.	TRBJ2-7	TRBV20-1
TGTGCCAGCAGACGGACAGAAGATCAGCCCCAGCATTTT	CASRRTEDQPQHF	.	.	TRBJ1-5	TRBV2